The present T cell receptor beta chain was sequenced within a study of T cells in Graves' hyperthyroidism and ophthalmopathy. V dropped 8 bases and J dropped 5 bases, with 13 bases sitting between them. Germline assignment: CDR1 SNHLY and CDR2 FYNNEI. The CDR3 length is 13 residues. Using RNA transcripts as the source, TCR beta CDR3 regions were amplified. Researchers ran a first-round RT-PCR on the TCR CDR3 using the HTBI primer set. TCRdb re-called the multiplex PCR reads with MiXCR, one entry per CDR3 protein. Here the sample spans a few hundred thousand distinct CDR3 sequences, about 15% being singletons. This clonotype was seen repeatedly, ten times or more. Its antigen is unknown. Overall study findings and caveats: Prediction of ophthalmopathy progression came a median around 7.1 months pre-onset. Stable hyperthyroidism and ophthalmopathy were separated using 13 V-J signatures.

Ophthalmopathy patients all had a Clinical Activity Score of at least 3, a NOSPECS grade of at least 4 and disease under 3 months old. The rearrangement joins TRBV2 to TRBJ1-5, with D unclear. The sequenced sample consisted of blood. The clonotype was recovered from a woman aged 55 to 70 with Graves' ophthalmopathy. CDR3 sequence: CASGQPSDQPQHF. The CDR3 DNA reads TGTGCCAGCGGGCAGCCGAGCGATCAGCCCCAGCATTTT.